This TCR beta chain was sequenced for a study of blood T cell repertoires in COVID-19. Turning to the study itself: Acute and convalescent COVID-19 specimens originated in the United States, Italy and Spain. T cells, B-cell-depleted T cells, or PBMCs provided the cDNA or gDNA that served as material.

This CDR3 contains 13 residues. V dropped 0 bases and J dropped 7 bases, with 8 bases sitting between them. Germline-derived CDR1 and CDR2 are SGHNT and YYREEE (reference sequence). Those enrolled, adults aged about 18 to 89 years, came from about two dozen US areas. Cohorts were determined from participant-reported clinical history. The protocol was immunoSEQ multiplex PCR, while the TCRdb copy is restricted to in-frame clones and leaves out a portion. This repertoire shows approximately 310,000 clones, 75% to 90% found once; its top ten account for about 2%. The receptor was derived from a man aged 30 to 45 who had recovered from COVID-19. Sequencing input: PBMCs or T cells enriched from blood (not recorded which). The chain couples TRBV5-4 to TRBJ1-5; D remains unclear. The CDR3 region is CASSLDGYQPQHF. CDR3 in DNA: TGTGCCAGCAGCTTGGACGGTTACCAGCCCCAGCATTTT.